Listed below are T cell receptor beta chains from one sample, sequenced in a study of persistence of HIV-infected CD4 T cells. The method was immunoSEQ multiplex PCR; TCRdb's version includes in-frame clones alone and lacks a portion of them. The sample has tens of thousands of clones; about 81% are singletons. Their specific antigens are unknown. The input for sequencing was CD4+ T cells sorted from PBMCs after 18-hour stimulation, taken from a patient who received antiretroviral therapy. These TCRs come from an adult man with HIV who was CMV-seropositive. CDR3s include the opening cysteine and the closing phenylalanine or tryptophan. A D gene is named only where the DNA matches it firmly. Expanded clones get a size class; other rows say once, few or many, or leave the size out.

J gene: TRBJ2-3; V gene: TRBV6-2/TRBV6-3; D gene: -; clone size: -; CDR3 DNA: TGTGCCAGCAGTTACGTGGGGGCCGGCACAGATACGCAGTATTTT; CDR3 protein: CASSYVGAGTDTQYF
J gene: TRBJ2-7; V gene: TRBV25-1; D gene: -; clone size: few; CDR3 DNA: TGTGCCAGCAGTGAATTAGGACGGATCTACGAGCAGTACTTC; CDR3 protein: CASSELGRIYEQYF
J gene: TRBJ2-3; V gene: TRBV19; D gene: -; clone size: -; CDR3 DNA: TGTGCCAGTAGTACCTTTCCAGATACGCAGTATTTT; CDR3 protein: CASSTFPDTQYF
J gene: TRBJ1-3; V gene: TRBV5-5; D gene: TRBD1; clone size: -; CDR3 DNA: TGTGCCAGCAGGGTCGGGACAGGGGGACCCTCTGGAAACACCATATATTTT; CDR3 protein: CASRVGTGGPSGNTIYF
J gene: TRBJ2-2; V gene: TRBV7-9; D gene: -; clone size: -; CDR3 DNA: TGTGCCAGCAGCACCGGGACGGCAACCGGGGAGCTGTTTTTT; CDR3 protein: CASSTGTATGELFF
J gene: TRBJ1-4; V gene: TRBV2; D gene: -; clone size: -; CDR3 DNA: TGTGCCAGCCTACAGGAGATTAATGAAAAACTGTTTTTT; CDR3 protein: CASLQEINEKLFF
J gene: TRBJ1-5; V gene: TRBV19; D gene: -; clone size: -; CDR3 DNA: TGTGCCAGTAGTATCGCCCTAGGGCAGGATCGTCAGCCCCAGCATTTT; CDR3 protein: CASSIALGQDRQPQHF
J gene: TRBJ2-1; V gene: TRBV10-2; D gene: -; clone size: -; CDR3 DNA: TGCGCCAGCACCAGCGGCGCCGCGAGGGAGCAGTTCTTC; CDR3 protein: CASTSGAAREQFF
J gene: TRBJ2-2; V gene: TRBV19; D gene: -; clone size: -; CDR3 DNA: TGTGCCAGTAGTATGTCAGGTAATGCGCAGCCGGAGCTGTTTTTT; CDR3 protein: CASSMSGNAQPELFF
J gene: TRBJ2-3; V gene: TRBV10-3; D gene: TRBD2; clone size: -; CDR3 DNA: TGTGCCATCAGTGAGAGTGCGGGGGGGTTGACAGATACGCAGTATTTT; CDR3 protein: CAISESAGGLTDTQYF
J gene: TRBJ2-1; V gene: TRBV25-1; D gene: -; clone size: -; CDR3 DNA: TGTGCCAGCAGTGGTAAAAGGGAGGCGAATGAGCAGTTCTTC; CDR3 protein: CASSGKREANEQFF
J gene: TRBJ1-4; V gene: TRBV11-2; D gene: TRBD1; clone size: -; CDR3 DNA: TGTGCCAGCAGCTTCTCCACCGGGACAGGGGAAAAACTGTTTTTT; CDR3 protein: CASSFSTGTGEKLFF
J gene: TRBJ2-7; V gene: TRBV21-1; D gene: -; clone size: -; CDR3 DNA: TGTGCCAGCAGCAAACCCAGGGAATGGCACGAGCAGTACTTC; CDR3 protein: CASSKPREWHEQYF
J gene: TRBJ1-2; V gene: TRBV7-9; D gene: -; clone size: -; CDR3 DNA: TGTGCCAGCAGCTCCACCAGGGGTGCTAACTATGGCTACACCTTC; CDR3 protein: CASSSTRGANYGYTF
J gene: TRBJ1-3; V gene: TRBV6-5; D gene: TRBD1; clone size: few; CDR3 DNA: TGTGCCAGCAGTTACCGCGGACAGGCGAAAGGAAACACCATATATTTT; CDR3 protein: CASSYRGQAKGNTIYF
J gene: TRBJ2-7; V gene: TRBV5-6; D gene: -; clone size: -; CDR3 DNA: TGTGCCAGCAGCTCTTGGGGGGCGGGACCCTACGAGCAGTACTTC; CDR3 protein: CASSSWGAGPYEQYF
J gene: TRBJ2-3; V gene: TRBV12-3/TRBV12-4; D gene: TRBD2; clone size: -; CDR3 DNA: TGTGCCAGCAGTGGGGGGGGAGATACGCAGTATTTT; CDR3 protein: CASSGGGDTQYF
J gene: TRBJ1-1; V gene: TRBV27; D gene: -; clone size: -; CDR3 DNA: TGTGCCAGCAGTCCCTATGGGAGAGGGAACACTGAAGCTTTCTTT; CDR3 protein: CASSPYGRGNTEAFF
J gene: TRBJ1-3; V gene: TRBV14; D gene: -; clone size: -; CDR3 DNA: TGTGCCAGCAGCCAAGCCTATCCCAACTTAGGAGGAAACACCATATATTTT; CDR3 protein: CASSQAYPNLGGNTIYF
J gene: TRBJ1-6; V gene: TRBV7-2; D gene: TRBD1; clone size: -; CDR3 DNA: TGTGCCAGCTCATACAGGGGACTCAGCTCCTATAATTCACCCCTCCACTTT; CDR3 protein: CASSYRGLSSYNSPLHF
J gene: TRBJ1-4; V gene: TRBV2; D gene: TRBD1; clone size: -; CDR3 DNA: TGTGCCAGCACGTGGGGACAGGGTAATGAAAAACTGTTTTTT; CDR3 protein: CASTWGQGNEKLFF
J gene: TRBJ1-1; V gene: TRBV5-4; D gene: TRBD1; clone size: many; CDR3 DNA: TGTGCCAGTCAGCGGACAGGTCGGAACACTGAAGCTTTCTTT; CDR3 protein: CASQRTGRNTEAFF
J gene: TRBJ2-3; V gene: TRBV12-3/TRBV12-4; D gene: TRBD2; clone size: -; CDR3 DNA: TGTGCCAGCACAAGACTAGCAACAGATACGCAGTATTTT; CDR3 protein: CASTRLATDTQYF
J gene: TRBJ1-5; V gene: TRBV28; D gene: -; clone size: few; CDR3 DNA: TGTGCCAGCACTCCCAGTGGAAGGGTTGACCAGCCCCAGCATTTT; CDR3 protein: CASTPSGRVDQPQHF
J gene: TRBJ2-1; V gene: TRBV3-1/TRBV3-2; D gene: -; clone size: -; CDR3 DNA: TGTGCCAGCAGCCAAGCGAATGGGGAGCAGTTCTTC; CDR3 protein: CASSQANGEQFF
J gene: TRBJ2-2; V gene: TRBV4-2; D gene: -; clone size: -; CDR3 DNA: TGTGCCAGCAGCCGGAATCATAGGAGCACCGGGGAGCTGTTTTTT; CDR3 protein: CASSRNHRSTGELFF
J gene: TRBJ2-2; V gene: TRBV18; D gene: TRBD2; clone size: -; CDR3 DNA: TGTGCCAGCTCACCCCCCGGACTAGCGGGGGACGTCACCGGGGAGCTGTTTTTT; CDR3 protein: CASSPPGLAGDVTGELFF
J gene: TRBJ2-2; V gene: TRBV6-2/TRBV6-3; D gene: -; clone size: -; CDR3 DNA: TGTGCCAGCAGTTACCCCCTCGGAGGGGCCGACACCGGGGAGCTGTTTTTT; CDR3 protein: CASSYPLGGADTGELFF
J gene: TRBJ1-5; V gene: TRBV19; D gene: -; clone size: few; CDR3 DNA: TGTGCCAGTAGTGGCCGGGAGGCAAAGTATCAGCCCCAGCATTTT; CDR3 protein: CASSGREAKYQPQHF
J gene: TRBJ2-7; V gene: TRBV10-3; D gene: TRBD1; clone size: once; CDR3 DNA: TGTGCCATCAGCGCCGGGACAGCCTCCTACGAGCAGTACTTC; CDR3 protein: CAISAGTASYEQYF
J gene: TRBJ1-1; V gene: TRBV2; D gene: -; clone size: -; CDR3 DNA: TGTGCCAAATCTGGCGGGGGGCGGGCTGAAGCTTTCTTT; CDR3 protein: CAKSGGGRAEAFF
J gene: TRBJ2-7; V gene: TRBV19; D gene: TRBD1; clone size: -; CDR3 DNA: TGTGCCAGTAGTAGGCCAGGGGGTGGATACGAGCAGTACTTC; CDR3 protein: CASSRPGGGYEQYF
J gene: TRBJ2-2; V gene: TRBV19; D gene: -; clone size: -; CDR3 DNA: TGTGCCAGTAGGCCCACTCGGATGACAGGAAGGAAGCTGTTTTTT; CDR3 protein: CASRPTRMTGRKLFF
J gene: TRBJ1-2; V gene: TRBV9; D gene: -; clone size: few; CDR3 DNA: TGTGCCAGCAGCGCAGGGAATCTCTATGGCTACACCTTC; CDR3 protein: CASSAGNLYGYTF
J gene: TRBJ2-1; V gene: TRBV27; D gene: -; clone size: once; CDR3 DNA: TGTGCCAGCAGTTTCAAGGGAGTGGGTGAGCAGTTCTTC; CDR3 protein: CASSFKGVGEQFF
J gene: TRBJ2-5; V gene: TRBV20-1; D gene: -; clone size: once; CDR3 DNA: TGCAGTGCTAGTCCCTCAAGGGGGTATAGAGAGACCCAGTACTTC; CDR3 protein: CSASPSRGYRETQYF
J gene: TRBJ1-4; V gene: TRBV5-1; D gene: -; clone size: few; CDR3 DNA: TGCGCCAGCAGCTTGGAGGGACCGATGGCAACTAATGAAAAACTGTTTTTT; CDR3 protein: CASSLEGPMATNEKLFF
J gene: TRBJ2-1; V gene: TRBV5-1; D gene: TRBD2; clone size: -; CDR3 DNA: TGCGCCAGCAGCTCCTCTAGCGGGGCCTACAATGAGCAGTTCTTC; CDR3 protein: CASSSSSGAYNEQFF
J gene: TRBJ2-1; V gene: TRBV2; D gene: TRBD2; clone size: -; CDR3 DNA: TGTGCCAGCAACCGGGAGGCCACATCCTACAATGAGCAGTTCTTC; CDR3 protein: CASNREATSYNEQFF
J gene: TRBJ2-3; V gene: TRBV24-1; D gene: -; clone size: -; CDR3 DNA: TGTGCCACCACCTTTGCTGGGACGACGTATTTT; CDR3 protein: CATTFAGTTYF
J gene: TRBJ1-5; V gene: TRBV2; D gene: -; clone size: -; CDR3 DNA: TGTGCCAGCACTAAGGAGGGGAGCAATCAGCCCCAGCATTTT; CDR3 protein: CASTKEGSNQPQHF
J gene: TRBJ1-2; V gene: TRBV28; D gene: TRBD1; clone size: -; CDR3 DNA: TGTGCCAGCAGCCGCAGGGGGCTCAACTATGGCTACACCTTC; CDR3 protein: CASSRRGLNYGYTF
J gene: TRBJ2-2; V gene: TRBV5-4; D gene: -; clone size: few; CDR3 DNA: TGTGCCAGCAGCTCCTCAGGGTTCACCGGGGAGCTGTTTTTT; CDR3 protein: CASSSSGFTGELFF